This T cell receptor (beta chain) is from a study of control samples from healthy donors and cancer patients. The J segment lost 5 bases and the V segment lost 1 base, leaving 10 bases of the junction unmatched. The CDR3 is 16 residues long. Germline CDR1 reads LNHDA; CDR2 reads SQIVND (reference sequence). The repertoire was sequenced with immunoSEQ multiplex PCR; TCRdb's copy has only in-frame clones and lacks some. The sample lists some 150,000 clones, 75% to 90% occurring once. What was sequenced was blood. The chain joins TRBV19 to TRBJ2-5; 7 nucleotides match TRBD1. The sequence was collected from a man aged 30 to 39 in good health. The CDR3 loop reads CASSIGGTATRETQYF. The CDR3 nucleotides are TGTGCCAGTAGTATAGGGGGGACAGCGACTCGGGAGACCCAGTACTTC.